Here is one T cell receptor (beta chain) with its context. Antigen: not known. V was shortened by 7 bases and J by 4 bases, with 20 bases between the two germline ends. The CDR3 runs 16 residues. Germline CDR1 reads ENHRY; CDR2 reads SYGVKD. It was RNA transcripts that yielded the amplified TCR beta CDR3 regions. HTBI primers were used for first-round RT-PCR of the TCR CDR3. TCRdb re-derived calls from the multiplex PCR reads in MiXCR, one entry per CDR3 protein. Found here are 300,000 to 400,000 distinct CDR3 sequences, under 25% of them singletons; the top ten hold less than 65%. This entry is derived from a study of T cells in Graves' hyperthyroidism and ophthalmopathy. Study-level results: Blood shared most expanded thyroid clonotypes above 0.001.

This rearrangement joins TRBV10-3 to TRBJ2-1, with D maybe TRBD1 (6 bases). What was sequenced was blood. The receptor comes from a woman aged 45-65 years with Graves' hyperthyroidism. The CDR3 bases are TGTGCCATCACGGGCCGAGGGGGTCTTACTTACAATGAGCAGTTCTTC. Its protein product is CAITGRGGLTYNEQFF.